This entry lists 27 T cell receptor beta chains sequenced from one sample in a study of identical twins. TCRdb reprocessed the 5' RACE reads via MiXCR and lists one record per CDR3 protein. The sample has some 320,000 distinct CDR3 sequences; roughly an eighth are singletons. The data were also submitted as part of a second study, on yellow fever vaccine responses in identical twins.

Input material: CD8+ T cells sorted from blood. The source of these receptors is a woman in her late teens or twenties in good health.

This clonotype was observed a handful of times. The J gene is TRBJ2-7, the V gene TRBV28; tentatively, D is TRBD1 or TRBD2 (5 bases each). The V gene lost 6 bases and the J gene lost 3 bases, with 27 bases spanning the gap. The CDR3 contains 18 residues. CDR1 is MDHEN, CDR2 SYDVKM, per germline. The CDR3 DNA sequence: TGTGCCAGCAGCCTTGCCCGGGACGGCTCAACTAGTCTCTACGAGCAGTACTTC. Amino acids: CASSLARDGSTSLYEQYF.

This clonotype was seen a few times. As DNA, the CDR3 is TGTGCCAGCAGGTACCAGCTTGCGGGGTACGACACTGAAGCTTTCTTT. Translated: CASRYQLAGYDTEAFF. V is TRBV6-5 and J is TRBJ1-1, with D uncertain. Germline CDR1 is MNHEY and CDR2 is SVGAGI. The CDR3 sequence is 16 residues long. V was trimmed by 6 bases and J by 3 bases, leaving 20 bases between them.

This sequence joins TRBV14 and TRBJ1-2, with no clear D. This CDR3 comprises 13 residues. CDR1 and CDR2 from the germline V gene are SGHDN and FVKESK. V shed 1 base and J shed 6 bases, with 9 bases lying between them. Here the CDR3 DNA reads TGTGCCAGCAGCCAAGTAGGACTGAATGGCTACACCTTC. This codes for CASSQVGLNGYTF.

This clonotype was counted ten times or more. The chain has TRBV4-1 and TRBJ1-4; D is ambiguous. From germline, CDR1 is MGHRA and CDR2 YSYEKL. The CDR3 spans 15 residues. The V and J ends lost 5 bases and 0 bases respectively, with 10 bases between them. This chain's CDR3 is CASSDGAATNEKLFF. CDR3 nucleotides: TGCGCCAGCAGCGACGGTGCAGCAACTAATGAAAAACTGTTTTTT.

The V and J genes are TRBV28 and TRBJ1-1; 7 bases agree with TRBD1. Germline CDR1 reads MDHEN; CDR2 reads SYDVKM. The CDR3 extends over 15 amino acids. The ends lost 5 bases at V and 1 base at J; junction bases unmatched: 7. The CDR3, as DNA: TGTGCCAGCAGTCTCAGGGGGTCATGGAACACTGAAGCTTTCTTT. This translates into CASSLRGSWNTEAFF.

This clonotype was recorded at least ten times. The genes are TRBV29-1 and TRBJ2-1; TRBD1 aligns across 10 bases. Germline loops: CDR1 SQVTM, CDR2 ANQGSEA. This CDR3 contains 15 residues. The V and J ends lost 4 bases and 4 bases, in that order; junction bases with no gene match: 7. The DNA for the CDR3 is TGCAGCGTTGGAGGACAGGGGGTGATTTACAATGAGCAGTTCTTC. Amino acid sequence: CSVGGQGVIYNEQFF.

The rearrangement joins TRBV7-9 to TRBJ2-2; D not resolved. CDR1 and CDR2 (germline): SEHNR, FQNEAQ (reference sequence). V was shortened by 9 bases and J by 1 base, with 3 bases between the two germline ends. There are 11 residues in the CDR3. The CDR3 DNA follows: TGTGCCAGTATGAACACCGGGGAGCTGTTTTTT. Protein product: CASMNTGELFF.

This clonotype was counted at least ten times. The rearrangement joins TRBV3-1 to TRBJ2-7, with 11 positions matching TRBD1. The germline gives CDR1 LGHDT, CDR2 YNNKEL (reference sequence). V lost 5 bases to trimming and J lost 4 bases; unmatched junction nucleotides: 7. The length of the CDR3 is 15 residues. The CDR3 DNA is TGTGCCAGCAGCTATCCGGGACAGGGGGTTTACGAGCAGTACTTC. Translating it yields CASSYPGQGVYEQYF.

This chain links TRBV12-3 or TRBV12-4 with TRBJ1-4; the D is unclear. CDR3 size: 14 residues. V dropped 3 bases and J dropped 8 bases, with 13 bases sitting between them. CDR3 DNA sequence: TGTGCCAGCAGTTTTTCGGGGTTCTTGGAAAAACTGTTTTTT. Translated: CASSFSGFLEKLFF.

The chain couples TRBV12-3 or TRBV12-4 to TRBJ2-2; 7 nucleotides align to TRBD2. V lost 5 bases, J lost 4 bases, and 7 bases stayed unmatched. The CDR3 runs to 15 residues. CDR3 sequence reads: CASSPLADRTGELFF. The CDR3 DNA reads TGTGCCAGCAGTCCTCTAGCGGACCGCACCGGGGAGCTGTTTTTT.

The V gene is TRBV20-1, the J gene TRBJ2-2, with D perhaps TRBD2 (6 bases). Per germline, CDR1 DFQATT and CDR2 SNEGSKA (reference sequence). V dropped 6 bases and J dropped 8 bases, with 16 bases sitting between them. The CDR3 is 13 residues long. The CDR3 loop is CSASGTGGGELFF. The CDR3 DNA sequence: TGCAGTGCCTCGGGGACCGGGGGAGGGGAGCTGTTTTTT.

This chain uses TRBV4-1 with TRBJ2-7; D ambiguous. V shed 1 base and J shed 1 base, with 8 bases lying between them. The CDR3 runs 14 residues. Germline assignment: CDR1 MGHRA and CDR2 YSYEKL. The CDR3 is CASSQALLSYEQYF. The CDR3 DNA reads TGCGCCAGCAGCCAAGCGCTGTTATCCTACGAGCAGTACTTC.

This clonotype was counted between two and nine times. The chain uses TRBV4-1 and TRBJ1-3; D not resolved. The length of the CDR3 is 15 residues. Per germline, CDR1 MGHRA and CDR2 YSYEKL. Trimming pared 1 base from V and 0 bases from J, leaving 7 bases between. In nucleotides, the CDR3 is TGCGCCAGCAGCCAAGTAGACCTCTCTGGAAACACCATATATTTT. Its translation: CASSQVDLSGNTIYF.

The chain combines TRBV6-1 with TRBJ2-7, with TRBD2 matching 8 bases. Per germline, CDR1 MNHNS and CDR2 SASEGT. J gave up 2 bases and V 1 base, and 4 bases lay outside the gene matches. This CDR3 is built from 15 residues. The CDR3 reads CASSEGGSGAYEQYF. CDR3 coding DNA: TGTGCCAGCAGTGAAGGGGGTAGCGGGGCCTACGAGCAGTACTTC.

The gene calls are TRBV7-8 and TRBJ2-3; a possible D gene is TRBD1 (5 bases). Trimming removed 0 bases from V and 4 bases from J, with 14 bases in between. The germline V gene encodes CDR1 SGHVS and CDR2 FQNEAQ. This CDR3 is built from 16 residues. The CDR3 here is CASSLAVRELADTQYF. Written as DNA, the CDR3 is TGTGCCAGCAGCTTAGCCGTCAGGGAACTCGCAGATACGCAGTATTTT.

In DNA form, the CDR3 reads TGTGCCAGCAGCCAGGGAGGTATACAAGAGACCCAGTACTTC. Amino acid sequence: CASSQGGIQETQYF. The V and J genes are TRBV7-3 and TRBJ2-5; D may be TRBD2 (6 bases). Per the germline V gene, CDR1 is SGHTA and CDR2 is FQGTGA. Deletions cut 5 bases from V and 2 bases from J, with 12 bases between. This CDR3 region has 14 residues.

This clonotype was counted only a few times. The rearrangement joins TRBV9 to TRBJ1-2; the D is unclear. The CDR3 has 18 residues. Trimming stripped 3 bases from V and 0 bases from J, with 21 bases between. Germline V lookup: CDR1 SGDLS, CDR2 YYNGEE. This CDR3 is CASSATPGEQPTNYGYTF. The CDR3 nucleotides are TGTGCCAGCAGCGCAACCCCCGGAGAGCAGCCTACTAACTATGGCTACACCTTC. Supplemented by reference TRBV9 and TRBJ1-2, the full variable domain reads DSGVTQTPKHLITATGQRVTLRCSPRSGDLSVYWYQQSLDQGLQFLIQYYNGEERAKGNILERFSAQQFPDLHSELNLSSLELGDSALYFCASSATPGEQPTNYGYTFGSGTRLTVV.

The rearrangement links TRBV6-5 to TRBJ2-7; tentatively, D is TRBD2 (5 bases). CDR1 is MNHEY and CDR2 is SVGAGI in the germline V gene. V lost 2 bases, J lost 4 bases, and 12 bases lay in between. The CDR3 length is 14 residues. The CDR3 loop is CASSYSGVGYEQYF. In DNA form, the CDR3 reads TGTGCCAGCAGTTACAGCGGAGTTGGGTACGAGCAGTACTTC.

This chain uses TRBV12-3 or TRBV12-4 with TRBJ2-1, with D possibly matching TRBD2 (6 bases). The V end lost 5 bases, the J end lost 8 bases, and 19 bases lay between the germline ends. The CDR3 is 15 amino acids. The CDR3 DNA sequence: TGTGCCAGCAGTGGAACAGCGGGTTTGGCGGATGAGCAGTTCTTC. It encodes CASSGTAGLADEQFF.

This clonotype appeared many times. The chain joins TRBV5-6 to TRBJ2-1, with a tentative D call TRBD1 (6 bases). The CDR3 loop spans 14 amino acids. CDR1 is SGHDT, CDR2 YYEEEE, per germline. Trimming left V 4 bases short and J 4 bases short, with 12 bases between. The CDR3 DNA follows: TGTGCCAGCAGCGGCGAACAGGGTTACAATGAGCAGTTCTTC. Residues: CASSGEQGYNEQFF.

A few counts support this clonotype. The chain recombines TRBV28 with TRBJ2-7; 7 bases are shared with TRBD2. With V trimmed by 2 bases and J by 3 bases, 7 bases remained unmatched. CDR3 length equals 15 residues. Germline V gene lookup returns CDR1 MDHEN and CDR2 SYDVKM. The CDR3 is CASSLAGTTDYEQYF. The CDR3 DNA follows: TGTGCCAGCAGTTTAGCCGGGACTACCGACTACGAGCAGTACTTC.

Only a few counts were recorded for this clonotype. The J gene is TRBJ1-5, the V gene TRBV5-1; the D gene is possibly TRBD1 (5 bases). CDR3 size: 15 residues. V was trimmed by 4 bases and J by 6 bases, leaving 17 bases between them. Per the germline V gene, CDR1 is SGHRS and CDR2 is YFSETQ. This CDR3 reads CASSPDGGRGQPQHF. CDR3 bases: TGCGCCAGCAGCCCGGACGGGGGTCGAGGTCAGCCCCAGCATTTT.

The V call is TRBV12-3 or TRBV12-4, the J call TRBJ2-3, with 9 bases identical to TRBD2. The V gene end was trimmed by 6 bases and the J gene end by 4 bases; junction bases not matched to a gene: 5. This CDR3 region has 14 residues. DNA of the CDR3: TGTGCCAGCAGCTTTAGCGGGAGCGCAGATACGCAGTATTTT. Protein sequence: CASSFSGSADTQYF.

This clonotype was picked up a small number of times. This chain links TRBV24-1 with TRBJ2-1; D not resolved. Germline-derived CDR1 and CDR2 are KGHDR and SFDVKD. The CDR3 has 16 amino acids. The V and J ends lost 6 bases and 1 base respectively, with 15 bases between them. Here the CDR3 reads CATSKSTLGSYNEQFF. The CDR3 nucleotides are TGTGCCACCAGTAAGTCGACCCTGGGGTCCTACAATGAGCAGTTCTTC.

As for this clonotype: Sequence at one end of the junction differs from germline and may be a read error. This sequence joins TRBV5-6 and TRBJ1-5; the match to TRBD1 covers 11 bases. The CDR3 covers 20 residues. Germline CDR1 and CDR2: SGHDT and YYEEEE. CDR3 in amino acids: CASSTVLRDRGAYSNQPQHF. As DNA, the CDR3 is TGTGCCAGCAGCACGGTCCTCCGGGACAGGGGGGCGTATAGCAATCAGCCCCAGCATTTC.

The table lists this clonotype with many counts. The chain couples TRBV12-3 or TRBV12-4 to TRBJ2-5; TRBD1 agrees at 9 bases. The CDR3 runs to 16 residues. V was clipped by 6 bases and J by 3 bases; unmatched bases: 11. The CDR3: CASRPPGQGEEETQYF. Written as DNA, the CDR3 is TGTGCCAGCAGACCGCCGGGACAGGGCGAAGAAGAGACCCAGTACTTC.

The chain couples TRBV6-1 to TRBJ2-2, with 7 bases that match TRBD2. CDR3 length equals 14 residues. Germline lookup yields CDR1 MNHNS and CDR2 SASEGT. With V trimmed by 8 bases and J by 0 bases, 3 bases remained unmatched. The CDR3 region is CASGLAANTGELFF. CDR3 nucleotide sequence: TGTGCCAGCGGTCTAGCGGCGAACACCGGGGAGCTGTTTTTT.